The 9 T cell receptor beta chains below were found in one sample sequenced in a study of T cells in women clearing cervical HPV infection. The assay was immunoSEQ multiplex PCR, and TCRdb's table has in-frame clones only and misses some. The sample has roughly 12,000 clones. The sample consisted of blood buffy coat. The receptors stem from a woman aged 18 to 75 with a cervical HPV16 infection that either progressed to CIN3+ or cleared (not recorded which).

Remarks on this clone: A read error may produce the germline difference seen at one junction end. The DNA ends 3 residues before the CDR3 does, and the rest of the CDR3 is filled in from the germline J gene. J is TRBJ1-4 and V is TRBV7-9; possibly TRBD1 for D (6 bases). This CDR3 spans 13 amino acids. CDR1 and CDR2 (germline): SEHNR, FQNEAQ (reference sequence). The CDR3 here is CACSKGEGEKLFF. Incomplete CDR3 DNA: TGTGCCTGCAGCAAGGGGGAAGGTGAAAAA.

Points on this clone: With the read ending 3 residues before the CDR3 end, the germline J gene is used to fill in that end. The chain combines TRBV5-1 with TRBJ2-3; D uncertain. There are 14 residues in the CDR3. The germline V and J ends were trimmed by 0 bases and 0 bases, with 5 bases remaining between them. Germline values: CDR1 SGHRS, CDR2 YFSETQ. CDR3 loop: CASSLAESTDTQYF. The sequenced CDR3 bases are TGCGCCAGCAGCTTGGCAGAGAGCACAGATACG.

On this clone itself: The read is 3 residues too short to cover the CDR3 end, so that end is filled in from the germline J gene. The genes are TRBV7-3 and TRBJ1-1; unclear D gene. CDR1 and CDR2 from the germline V gene are SGHTA and FQGTGA. Trimming removed 0 bases at V and 1 base at J, with 3 bases between. The CDR3 runs 13 residues. The sequenced part of the CDR3 DNA is TGTGCCAGCAGCTTAACAGGGAACACTGAA. It translates to CASSLTGNTE. The entire CDR3 is CASSLTGNTEAFF.

Comments on this clone: Coverage ceases 3 residues before the CDR3 finishes, and the germline J gene fills in the end. The gene calls are TRBV5-4 and TRBJ2-5; D possibly corresponds to TRBD2 (5 bases). The length of the CDR3 is 12 residues. The ends were cut back, 4 bases at V and 5 bases at J, with 9 bases in the middle. Per the germline V gene, CDR1 is SGHNT and CDR2 is YYREEE (reference sequence). The CDR3 is CASSRRGETQYF. The part of the CDR3 DNA that was read is TGTGCCAGCAGCCGGCGAGGGGAGACC.

Notes on this clone: The CDR3 end is not reached by the read, which stops 3 residues before it; the germline J gene fills it in. The rearrangement joins TRBV7-9 to TRBJ1-2; 7 bases line up with TRBD1. The V segment lost 4 bases and the J segment 6 bases; nucleotides outside the gene matches: 11. The CDR3 runs to 15 residues. Germline CDR1 SEHNR, CDR2 FQNEAQ (reference sequence). CDR3 in amino acids: CASSSGPLGTDGYTF. Partial CDR3 DNA: TGTGCCAGCAGCTCCGGGCCTCTCGGGACAGATGGC.

As for this clone: The DNA ends 3 residues before the CDR3 does, and the rest of the CDR3 is filled in from the germline J gene. V is TRBV13 and J is TRBJ2-5, with 9 bases matching TRBD2. The V gene end was trimmed by 5 bases and the J gene end by 6 bases; junction bases not matched to a gene: 13. Germline CDR1 PRHDT, CDR2 FYEKMQ (reference sequence). The CDR3 has 16 residues. The CDR3 protein is CASSPWGLAGQKTQYF. Partial CDR3 DNA: TGTGCCAGCAGCCCCTGGGGGCTAGCGGGGCAAAAGACC.

A word on this clone: The read terminates 3 residues ahead of where the CDR3 ends, so the germline J gene completes it. The chain combines TRBV5-1 with TRBJ2-3; no definite D call. From germline, CDR1 is SGHRS and CDR2 YFSETQ. This CDR3 is built from 15 residues. The V end lost 2 bases, the J end lost 1 base, and 11 bases lay between the germline ends. CDR3 region: CASSFTGGGTDTQYF. Incomplete CDR3 DNA: TGCGCCAGCAGCTTCACGGGTGGAGGCACAGATACG.

For this clone: The observed sequence ends 3 residues before the CDR3 terminus, with the missing tail filled in from the germline J gene. The rearrangement joins TRBV12-3 or TRBV12-4 to TRBJ2-3, with 10 bases fitting TRBD2. This CDR3 is built from 15 residues. With V trimmed by 5 bases and J by 3 bases, 5 bases remained unmatched. The DNA read from the CDR3 is TGTGCCAGCAGTCCGGGACTAGCGAAAACAGATACG. Its protein product is CASSPGLAKTDT. The whole CDR3 protein reads CASSPGLAKTDTQYF.

The DNA read from the CDR3 is TGTGCCAGCAGCTTGGAAGCAGGGTCGAGTCAGCCC. Translated: CASSLEAGSSQP. The complete CDR3 sequence is CASSLEAGSSQPQHF. V and J are TRBV5-5 and TRBJ1-5; D perhaps matches TRBD1 (5 bases). The sequence runs out 3 residues before the end of the CDR3; the remainder is reconstructed from the germline J gene. The V end was cut by 0 bases, the J end by 6 bases, with 13 bases between. Germline V gives CDR1 SGHKS, CDR2 YYEKEE (reference sequence). The CDR3 spans 15 residues.